The present T cell receptor (beta chain) was sequenced within a study of blood T cell repertoires in COVID-19. For the study at large: The United States, Italy and Spain supplied acute and convalescent COVID-19 samples. Nucleic acid was either cDNA or gDNA, and it came from T cells, B-cell-depleted T cells, or PBMCs.

Per germline, CDR1 MNHEY and CDR2 SMNVEV (reference sequence). This CDR3 region has 15 residues. V lost 3 bases to trimming and J lost 10 bases, with 16 bases between them. This clone was counted once. In the original processing: Estimates of nucleated cell counts were drawn from the amplification of reference gene primers. This table comes from immunoSEQ multiplex PCR, and its TCRdb copy is limited to in-frame clones, with some not included. V and J calls and clone size are as listed in that table; D and trimming were resolved from the DNA. The table lists about 190,000 clones, around 89% of them singletons.

The TCR was taken from a human donor in a cohort sampled during active COVID-19. V gene TRBV27 combines with J gene TRBJ1-6; D is uncertain. Sequencing was performed on peripheral blood. In DNA form, the CDR3 reads TGTGCCAGCAGTTTTAATTCGGGTAGACTCTCACCCCTCCACTTT. The encoded protein is CASSFNSGRLSPLHF.